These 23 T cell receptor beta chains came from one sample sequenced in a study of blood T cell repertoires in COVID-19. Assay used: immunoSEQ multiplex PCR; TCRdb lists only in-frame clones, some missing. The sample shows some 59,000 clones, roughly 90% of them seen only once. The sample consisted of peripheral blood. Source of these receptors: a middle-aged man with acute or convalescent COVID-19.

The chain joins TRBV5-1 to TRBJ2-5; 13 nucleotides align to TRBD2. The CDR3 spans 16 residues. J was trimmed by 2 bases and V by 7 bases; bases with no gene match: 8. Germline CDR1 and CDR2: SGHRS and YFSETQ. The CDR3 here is CASGLAGETVQETQYF. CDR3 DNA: TGCGCCAGCGGACTAGCGGGAGAAACGGTACAAGAGACCCAGTACTTC.

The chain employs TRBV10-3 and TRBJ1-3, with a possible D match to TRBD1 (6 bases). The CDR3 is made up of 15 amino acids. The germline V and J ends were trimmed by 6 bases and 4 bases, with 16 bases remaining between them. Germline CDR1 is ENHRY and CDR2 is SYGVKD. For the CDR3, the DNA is TGTGCCATCAGGCCCAGGGGCTCGGGGGGAAACACCATATATTTT. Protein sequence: CAIRPRGSGGNTIYF.

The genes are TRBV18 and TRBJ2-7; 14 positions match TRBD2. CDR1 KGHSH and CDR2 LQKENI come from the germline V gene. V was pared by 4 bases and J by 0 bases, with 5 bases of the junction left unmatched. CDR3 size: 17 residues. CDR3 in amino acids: CASSLLGTSGSSYEQYF. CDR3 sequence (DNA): TGTGCCAGCTCACTATTAGGGACTAGCGGGAGCTCCTACGAGCAGTACTTC. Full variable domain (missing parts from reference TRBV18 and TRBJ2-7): NAGVMQNPRHLVRRRGQEARLRCSPMKGHSHVYWYRQLPEEGLKFMVYLQKENIIDESGMPKERFSAEFPKEGPSILRIQQVVRGDSAAYFCASSLLGTSGSSYEQYFGPGTRLTVT.

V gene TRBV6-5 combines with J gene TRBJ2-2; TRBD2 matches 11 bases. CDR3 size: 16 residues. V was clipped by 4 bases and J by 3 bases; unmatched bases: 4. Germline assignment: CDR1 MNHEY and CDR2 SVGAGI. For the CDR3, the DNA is TGTGCCAGCAGTTCCACGGGACTAGCGGACACCGGGGAGCTGTTTTTT. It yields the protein CASSSTGLADTGELFF.

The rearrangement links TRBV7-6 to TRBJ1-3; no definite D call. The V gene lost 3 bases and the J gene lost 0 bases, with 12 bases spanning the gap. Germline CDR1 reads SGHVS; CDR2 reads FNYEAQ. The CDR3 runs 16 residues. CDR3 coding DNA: TGTGCCAGCAGCTTGGCGAGGTCGAGCTCTGGAAACACCATATATTTT. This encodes CASSLARSSSGNTIYF.

DNA for the CDR3: TGTGCCAGCAGAACCCTTGGGCCGGAGGCCGGGGAGCTGTTTTTT. It translates to CASRTLGPEAGELFF. This chain joins TRBV2 and TRBJ2-2; D is possibly TRBD2 (5 bases). This CDR3 is 15 amino acids long. CDR1 is SNHLY and CDR2 is FYNNEI in the germline V gene. Trimming shortened V by 6 bases and J by 6 bases, and 17 bases separated the two germline ends.

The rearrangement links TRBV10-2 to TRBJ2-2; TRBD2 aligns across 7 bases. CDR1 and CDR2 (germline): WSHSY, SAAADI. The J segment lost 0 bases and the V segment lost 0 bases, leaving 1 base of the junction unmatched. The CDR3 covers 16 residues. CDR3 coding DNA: TGCGCCAGCAGTGAGTCTCGGGGGGCGAACACCGGGGAGCTGTTTTTT. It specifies CASSESRGANTGELFF.

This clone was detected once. For the CDR3, the DNA is TGCGCCAGCAGCCTCCAAGCGGGGGATACGCAGTATTTT. Its protein is CASSLQAGDTQYF. The rearrangement uses TRBV4-3 and TRBJ2-3; TRBD2 agrees at 7 bases. V lost 4 bases, J lost 6 bases, and 4 bases stayed unmatched. The CDR3 is 13 amino acids. Germline-derived CDR1 and CDR2 are LGHNA and YSLEER.

The CDR3 nucleotides read TGTGCCAGCAGACGGGGACTAGCGGGTTCCTACGAGCAGTACTTC. This gives the protein CASRRGLAGSYEQYF. The chain couples TRBV6-5 to TRBJ2-7; TRBD2 matches 12 bases. Unmatched junction bases numbered 4, after V lost 6 bases and J lost 1 base. The CDR3 totals 15 residues. The germline V gene has CDR1 MNHEY and CDR2 SVGAGI.

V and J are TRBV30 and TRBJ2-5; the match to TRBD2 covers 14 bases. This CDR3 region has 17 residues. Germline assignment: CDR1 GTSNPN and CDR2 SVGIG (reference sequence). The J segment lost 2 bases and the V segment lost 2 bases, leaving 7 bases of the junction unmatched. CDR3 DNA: TGTGCCTGGAGTAGGGGACTAGCGGGAGTCGGGCAAGAGACCCAGTACTTC. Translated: CAWSRGLAGVGQETQYF.

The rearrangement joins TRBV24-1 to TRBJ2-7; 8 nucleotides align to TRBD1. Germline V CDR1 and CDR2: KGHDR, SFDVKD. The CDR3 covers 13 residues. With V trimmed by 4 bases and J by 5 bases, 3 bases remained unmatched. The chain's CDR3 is CATSDPQGDEQYF. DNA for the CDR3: TGTGCCACCAGTGACCCACAGGGGGACGAGCAGTACTTC.

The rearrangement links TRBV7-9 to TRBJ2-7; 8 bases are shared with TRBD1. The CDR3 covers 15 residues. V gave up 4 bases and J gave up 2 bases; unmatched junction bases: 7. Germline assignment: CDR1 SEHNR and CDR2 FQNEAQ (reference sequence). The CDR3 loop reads CASSYGQGPTYEQYF. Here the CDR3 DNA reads TGTGCCAGCAGCTATGGACAGGGCCCCACCTACGAGCAGTACTTC. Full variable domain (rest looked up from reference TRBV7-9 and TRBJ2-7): DTGVSQNPRHKITKRGQNVTFRCDPISEHNRLYWYRQTLGQGPEFLTYFQNEAQLEKSRLLSDRFSAERPKGSFSTLEIQRTEQGDSAMYLCASSYGQGPTYEQYFGPGTRLTVT.

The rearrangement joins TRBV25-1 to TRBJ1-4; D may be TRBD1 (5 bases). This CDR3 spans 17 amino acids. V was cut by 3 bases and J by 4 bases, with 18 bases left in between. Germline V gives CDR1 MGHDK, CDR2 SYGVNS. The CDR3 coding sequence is TGTGCCAGCAGTGAGGGCCTGGGAGGGGCGTTTAATGAAAAACTGTTTTTT. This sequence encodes CASSEGLGGAFNEKLFF.

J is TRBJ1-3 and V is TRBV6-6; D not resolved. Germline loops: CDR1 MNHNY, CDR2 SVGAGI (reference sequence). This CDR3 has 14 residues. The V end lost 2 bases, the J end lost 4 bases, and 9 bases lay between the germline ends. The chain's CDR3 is CASSYAQMGNTIYF. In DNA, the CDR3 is TGTGCCAGCAGTTACGCCCAGATGGGAAACACCATATATTTT.

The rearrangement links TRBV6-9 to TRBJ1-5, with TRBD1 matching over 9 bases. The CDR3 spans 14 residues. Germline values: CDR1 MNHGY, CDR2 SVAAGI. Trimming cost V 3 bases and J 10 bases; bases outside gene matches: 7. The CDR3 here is CASSYLDRGPPQHF. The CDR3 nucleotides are TGTGCCAGCAGTTACTTGGACAGGGGCCCACCCCAGCATTTT.

The CDR3: CATTGSGSEDSPLHF. In DNA, the CDR3 is TGTGCCACCACCGGTTCTGGGAGTGAGGATTCACCCCTCCACTTT. The genes are TRBV10-3 and TRBJ1-6, with unresolved D. The germline V gene encodes CDR1 ENHRY and CDR2 SYGVKD. The CDR3 is 15 residues long. V lost 10 bases, J lost 8 bases, and 21 bases lay in between.

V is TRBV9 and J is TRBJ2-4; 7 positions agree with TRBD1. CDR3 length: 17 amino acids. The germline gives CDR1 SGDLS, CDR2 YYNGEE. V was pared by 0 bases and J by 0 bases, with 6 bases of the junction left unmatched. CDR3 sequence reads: CASSVGGTALAKNIQYF. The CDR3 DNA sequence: TGTGCCAGCAGCGTAGGAGGGACAGCTCTAGCCAAAAACATTCAGTACTTC. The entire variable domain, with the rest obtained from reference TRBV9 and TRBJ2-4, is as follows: DSGVTQTPKHLITATGQRVTLRCSPRSGDLSVYWYQQSLDQGLQFLIQYYNGEERAKGNILERFSAQQFPDLHSELNLSSLELGDSALYFCASSVGGTALAKNIQYFGAGTRLSVL.

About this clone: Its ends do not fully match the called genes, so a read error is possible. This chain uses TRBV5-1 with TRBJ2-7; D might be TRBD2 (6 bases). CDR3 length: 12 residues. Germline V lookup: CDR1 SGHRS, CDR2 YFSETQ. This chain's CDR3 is CASSLDFWEVCF. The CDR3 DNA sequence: TGCGCCAGCAGCTTGGATTTTTGGGAGGTTTGCTTC.

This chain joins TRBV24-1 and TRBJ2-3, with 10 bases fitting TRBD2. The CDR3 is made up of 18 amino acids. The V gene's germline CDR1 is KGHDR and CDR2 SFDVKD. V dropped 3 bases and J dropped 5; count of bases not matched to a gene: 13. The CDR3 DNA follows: TGTGCCACCAGTGATGGATGGGGGGCTAGCGGGAGTGGAGATACGCAGTATTTT. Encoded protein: CATSDGWGASGSGDTQYF.

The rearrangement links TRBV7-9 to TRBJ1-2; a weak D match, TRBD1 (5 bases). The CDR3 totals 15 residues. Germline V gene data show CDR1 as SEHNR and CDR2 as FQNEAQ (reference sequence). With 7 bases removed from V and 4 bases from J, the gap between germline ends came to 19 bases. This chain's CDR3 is CASTAGTELLYGYTF. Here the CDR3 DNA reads TGTGCCAGCACCGCGGGGACTGAGTTACTCTATGGCTACACCTTC. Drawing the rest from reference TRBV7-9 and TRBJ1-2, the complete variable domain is DTGVSQNPRHKITKRGQNVTFRCDPISEHNRLYWYRQTLGQGPEFLTYFQNEAQLEKSRLLSDRFSAERPKGSFSTLEIQRTEQGDSAMYLCASTAGTELLYGYTFGSGTRLTVV.

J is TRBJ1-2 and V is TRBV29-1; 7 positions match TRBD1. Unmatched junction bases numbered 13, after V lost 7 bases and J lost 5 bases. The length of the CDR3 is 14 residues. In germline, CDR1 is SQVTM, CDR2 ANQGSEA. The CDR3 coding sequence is TGCAGCGCTCCTGAGGGGGCGCAAGGATATGGCTACACCTTC. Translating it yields CSAPEGAQGYGYTF.

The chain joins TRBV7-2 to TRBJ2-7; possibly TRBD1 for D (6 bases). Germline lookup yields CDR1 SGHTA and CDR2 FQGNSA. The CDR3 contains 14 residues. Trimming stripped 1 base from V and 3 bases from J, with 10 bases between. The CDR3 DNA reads TGTGCCAGCAGCTTAGATGGGGGCCTCTACGAGCAGTACTTC. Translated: CASSLDGGLYEQYF.

The CDR3 coding sequence is TGTGCCAGCAGCTCCCTCCGTTCTTCCACAGATACGCAGTATTTT. Protein: CASSSLRSSTDTQYF. The rearrangement joins TRBV7-9 to TRBJ2-3, with D hard to call. V dropped 4 bases and J dropped 2 bases, with 13 bases sitting between them. Germline CDR1 reads SEHNR; CDR2 reads FQNEAQ (reference sequence). CDR3 length equals 15 residues.